This TCR beta chain was recovered during a study of T cell responses to AZD1222 COVID-19 vaccine. Study results and caveats: Repertoires were sampled only after the peak T cell response. Nearly half of the spike-specific TCRs reportedly recognize variant regions that carry no mutations.

The V end lost 3 bases, the J end lost 7 bases, and 13 bases lay between the germline ends. The CDR3 contains 13 residues. CDR1 and CDR2 (germline): MDHEN, SYDVKM. Some second doses came at about 4 weeks and others at about 12 weeks; these were pooled. This clone was detected a few times. Its antigen is not identified. Repertoires were generated with immunoSEQ multiplex PCR, while TCRdb's copy carries only in-frame clones and drops some. Found here are more than 75,000 clones, about 90% of them singletons; the top ten hold 6.9%. The specimen was peripheral blood, collected 28 days after the second AZD1222 dose. The chain links TRBV28 to TRBJ2-7, with D possibly matching TRBD2 (5 bases). The TCR sequence derives from an adult who received the AZD1222 COVID-19 vaccine. The CDR3 DNA follows: TGTGCCAGCAGTTTCGGGGTCCCCGCGGAGCAGTACTTC. The encoded protein is CASSFGVPAEQYF.